This TCR beta chain was recorded in a study of identical twins. Germline V gives CDR1 SGHVS, CDR2 FNYEAQ. V shed 5 bases, J shed 9 bases, and the junction held 10 bases outside the gene matches. The CDR3 runs to 14 residues. In the case of this clonotype: Its antigen is not identified.

It was template switching that added a universal primer site, and there were unique molecular identifiers on the cDNA. TCRdb itself ran the 5' RACE reads through MiXCR, one entry per CDR3 protein. The sample shows around 570,000 distinct CDR3 sequences, 7.5% to 10% of them seen only once. Study conclusions and caveats: For cord blood, abundant beta clonotypes had fewer insertions, unlike memory repertoires, which showed none.

These data also formed part of another study, on yellow fever vaccine responses in identical twins.

The chain employs TRBV7-6 and TRBJ2-1; 7 nucleotides match TRBD2. The sample was PBMCs. The origin of this receptor is a woman between 18 and 30 years old in good health. The CDR3 DNA follows: TGTGCCAGCAGCGAAGAAGTACTAGCGCTTGAGCAGTTCTTC. It specifies CASSEEVLALEQFF.